This T cell receptor beta chain was captured in a study of blood T cell repertoires in COVID-19. About the study: COVID-19 samples collected from the United States, Italy and Spain covered acute and convalescent phases. Sample material is recorded as cDNA or gDNA derived from T cells, B-cell-depleted T cells, or PBMCs.

Original processing methods: It was from reference gene primer amplification that nucleated cell counts were estimated. Profiling relied on immunoSEQ multiplex PCR, and the TCRdb table lists in-frame clones only, not all of them. The DNA was the basis for D and trimming; V, J and clone size are from that table. Among some 250,000 clones listed, approximately 84% were seen once. A word on this clone: This sample also contains other DNA sequences that code for the same CDR3.

This CDR3 is built from 12 residues. The V end was cut by 3 bases, the J end by 2 bases, with 5 bases between. From germline, CDR1 is KGHSH and CDR2 LQKENI. The chain joins TRBV18 to TRBJ2-7; D remains unclear. The source material was peripheral blood. This TCR derives from a woman aged 25 to 39 who had recovered from COVID-19. The CDR3 sequence: CASSPPTYEQYF. The CDR3 bases are TGTGCCAGCTCACCGCCTACCTACGAGCAGTACTTC.